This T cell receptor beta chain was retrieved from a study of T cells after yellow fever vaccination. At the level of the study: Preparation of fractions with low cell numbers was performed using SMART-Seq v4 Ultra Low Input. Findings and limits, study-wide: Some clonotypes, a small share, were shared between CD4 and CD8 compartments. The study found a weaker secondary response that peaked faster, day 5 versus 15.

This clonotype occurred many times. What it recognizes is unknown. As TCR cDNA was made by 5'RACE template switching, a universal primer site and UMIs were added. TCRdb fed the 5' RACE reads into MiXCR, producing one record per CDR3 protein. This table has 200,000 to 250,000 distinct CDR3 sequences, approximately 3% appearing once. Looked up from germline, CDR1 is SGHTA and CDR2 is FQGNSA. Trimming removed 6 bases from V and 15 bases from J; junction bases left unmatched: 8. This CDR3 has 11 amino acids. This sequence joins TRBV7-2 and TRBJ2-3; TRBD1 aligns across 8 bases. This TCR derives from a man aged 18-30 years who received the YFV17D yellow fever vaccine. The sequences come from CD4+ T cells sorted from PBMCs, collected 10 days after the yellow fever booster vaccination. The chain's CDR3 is CASRGDRIIYF. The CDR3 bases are TGTGCCAGCAGGGGGGACAGGATTATATATTTT.